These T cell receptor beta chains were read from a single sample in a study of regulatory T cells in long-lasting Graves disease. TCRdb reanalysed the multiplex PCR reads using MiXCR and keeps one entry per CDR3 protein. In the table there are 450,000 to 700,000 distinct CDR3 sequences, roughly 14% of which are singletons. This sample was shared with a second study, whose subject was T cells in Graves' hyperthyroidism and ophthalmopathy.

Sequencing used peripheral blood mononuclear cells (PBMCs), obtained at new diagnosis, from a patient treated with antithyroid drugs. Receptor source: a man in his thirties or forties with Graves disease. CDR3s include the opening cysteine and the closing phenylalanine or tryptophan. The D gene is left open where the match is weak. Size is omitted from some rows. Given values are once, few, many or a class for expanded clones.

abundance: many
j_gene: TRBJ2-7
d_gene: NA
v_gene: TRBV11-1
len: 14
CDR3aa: CASSLYLQSYEQYF
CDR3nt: TGTGCCAGCAGCTTGTACCTACAGAGCTACGAGCAGTACTTC

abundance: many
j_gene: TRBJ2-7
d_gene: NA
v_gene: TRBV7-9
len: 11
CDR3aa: CASSWASEQYF
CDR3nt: TGTGCCAGCAGCTGGGCGTCCGAGCAGTACTTC

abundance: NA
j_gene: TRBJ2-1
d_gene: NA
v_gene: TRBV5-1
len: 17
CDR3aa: CASSFDTGGLRNNEQFF
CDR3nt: TGCGCCAGCAGCTTCGATACTGGCGGCCTGAGGAACAATGAGCAGTTCTTC

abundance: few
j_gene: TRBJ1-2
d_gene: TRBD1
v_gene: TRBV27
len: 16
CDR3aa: CASSLNGQGRGYGYTF
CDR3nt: TGTGCCAGCAGTTTAAACGGACAGGGGCGAGGCTATGGCTACACCTTC

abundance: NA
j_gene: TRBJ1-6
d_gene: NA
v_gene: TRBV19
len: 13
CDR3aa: CASSISQGSPLHF
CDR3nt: TGTGCCAGTAGTATAAGCCAAGGATCACCCCTCCACTTT

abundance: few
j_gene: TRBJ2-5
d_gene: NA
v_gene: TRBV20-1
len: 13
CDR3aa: CSASEGAQETQYF
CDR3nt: TGCAGTGCTAGTGAGGGCGCACAAGAGACCCAGTACTTC

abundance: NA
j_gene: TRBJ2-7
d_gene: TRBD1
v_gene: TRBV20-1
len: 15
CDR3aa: CSATKVTGPRGEQYF
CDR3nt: TGCAGTGCTACAAAAGTGACAGGCCCCAGGGGGGAGCAGTACTTC

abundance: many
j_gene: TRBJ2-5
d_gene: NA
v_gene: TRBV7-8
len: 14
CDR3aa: CASSPRQDQETQYF
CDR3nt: TGTGCCAGCAGCCCCCGACAGGACCAAGAGACCCAGTACTTC

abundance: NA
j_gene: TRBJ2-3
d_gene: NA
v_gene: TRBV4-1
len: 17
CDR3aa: CASSQDHAVSGTDTQYF
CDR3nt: TGCGCCAGCAGCCAAGATCACGCGGTGTCGGGCACAGATACGCAGTATTTT

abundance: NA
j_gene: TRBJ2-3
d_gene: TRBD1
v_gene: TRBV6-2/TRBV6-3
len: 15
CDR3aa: CASRSTGGSTDTQYF
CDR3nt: TGTGCCAGCAGATCGACAGGGGGAAGCACAGATACGCAGTATTTT

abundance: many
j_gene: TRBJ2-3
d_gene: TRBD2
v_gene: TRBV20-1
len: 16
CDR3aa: CSAMASGDYSTDTQYF
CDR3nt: TGCAGTGCTATGGCTAGCGGGGATTATAGCACAGATACGCAGTATTTT

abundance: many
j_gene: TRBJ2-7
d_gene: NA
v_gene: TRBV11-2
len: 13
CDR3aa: CASSGRPSYEQYF
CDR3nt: TGTGCCAGCAGCGGGAGGCCCTCCTACGAGCAGTACTTC

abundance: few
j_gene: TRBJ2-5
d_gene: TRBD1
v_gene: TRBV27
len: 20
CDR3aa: CASSFRSATGFRRYQETQYF
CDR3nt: TGTGCCAGCAGTTTCCGGTCGGCGACAGGGTTTAGAAGGTACCAAGAGACCCAGTACTTC

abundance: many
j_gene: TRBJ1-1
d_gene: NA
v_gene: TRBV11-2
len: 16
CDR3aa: CASSLEGRVTRSEAFF
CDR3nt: TGTGCCAGCAGCTTAGAGGGCAGGGTTACGCGGAGTGAAGCTTTCTTT

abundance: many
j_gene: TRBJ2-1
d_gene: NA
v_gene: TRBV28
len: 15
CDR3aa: CASSLWPGAYNEQFF
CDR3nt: TGTGCCAGCAGTTTATGGCCTGGGGCCTACAATGAGCAGTTCTTC

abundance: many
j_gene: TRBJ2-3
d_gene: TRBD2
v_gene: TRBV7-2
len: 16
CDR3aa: CASSFGLAGYTDTQYF
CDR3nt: TGTGCCAGCAGCTTCGGACTAGCGGGATACACAGATACGCAGTATTTT

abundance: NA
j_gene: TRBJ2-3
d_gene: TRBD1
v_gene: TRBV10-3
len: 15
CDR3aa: CAIGGQDPGTDTQYF
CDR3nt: TGTGCCATCGGTGGACAGGACCCTGGCACAGATACGCAGTATTTT

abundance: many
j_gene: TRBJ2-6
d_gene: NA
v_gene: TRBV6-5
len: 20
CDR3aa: CASSYSPGLSWGSGANVLTF
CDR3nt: TGTGCCAGCAGTTACTCTCCGGGACTCTCCTGGGGCTCTGGGGCCAACGTCCTGACTTTC

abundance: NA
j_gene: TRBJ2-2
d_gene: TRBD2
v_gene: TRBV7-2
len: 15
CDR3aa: CASSSASGKDGELFF
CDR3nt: TGTGCCAGCAGCTCTGCTAGCGGGAAAGACGGGGAGCTGTTTTTT

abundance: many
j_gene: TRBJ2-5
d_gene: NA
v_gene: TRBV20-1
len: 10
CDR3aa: CSASGETQYF
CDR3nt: TGCAGTGCTAGTGGAGAGACCCAGTACTTC

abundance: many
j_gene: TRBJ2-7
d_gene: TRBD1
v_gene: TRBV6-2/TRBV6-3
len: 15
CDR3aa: CASSYASGQGYEQYF
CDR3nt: TGTGCCAGCAGTTACGCTTCGGGACAGGGTTACGAGCAGTACTTC

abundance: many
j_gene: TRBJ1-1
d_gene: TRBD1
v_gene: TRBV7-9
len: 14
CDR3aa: CASRRGDRGAEAFF
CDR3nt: TGTGCCAGCAGGCGTGGGGACAGGGGGGCTGAAGCTTTCTTT

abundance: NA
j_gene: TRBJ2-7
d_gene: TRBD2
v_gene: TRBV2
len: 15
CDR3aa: CASSEGTSGTYEQYF
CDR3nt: TGTGCCAGCAGTGAAGGGACTAGCGGAACCTACGAGCAGTACTTC

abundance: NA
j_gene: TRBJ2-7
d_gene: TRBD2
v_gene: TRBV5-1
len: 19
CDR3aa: CASSLSGTSGPNSYNEQYF
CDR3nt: TGCGCCAGCAGCCTCAGCGGGACTAGCGGGCCCAACTCCTACAATGAGCAGTACTTC

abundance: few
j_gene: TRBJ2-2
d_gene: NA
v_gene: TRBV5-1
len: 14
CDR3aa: CASSLAAYTGELFF
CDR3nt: TGCGCCAGCAGCTTGGCGGCCTACACCGGGGAGCTGTTTTTT

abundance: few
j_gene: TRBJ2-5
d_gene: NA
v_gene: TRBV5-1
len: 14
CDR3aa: CASSLETYQETQYF
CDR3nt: TGCGCCAGCAGCTTGGAAACGTACCAAGAGACCCAGTACTTC

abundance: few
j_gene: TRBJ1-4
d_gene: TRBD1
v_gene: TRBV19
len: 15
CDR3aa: CASRDQGAVREKLFF
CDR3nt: TGTGCCAGTAGGGACCAGGGGGCTGTCCGTGAAAAACTGTTTTTT

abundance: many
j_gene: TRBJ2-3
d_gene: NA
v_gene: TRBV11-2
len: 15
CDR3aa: CASSSSPGSTDTQYF
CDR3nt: TGTGCCAGCAGCTCAAGTCCGGGTAGCACAGATACGCAGTATTTT

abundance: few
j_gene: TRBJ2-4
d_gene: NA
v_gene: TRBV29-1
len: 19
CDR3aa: CSVEGIRQVGGALGNIQYF
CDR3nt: TGCAGCGTTGAAGGCATTCGGCAGGTTGGGGGAGCGCTCGGAAACATTCAGTACTTC

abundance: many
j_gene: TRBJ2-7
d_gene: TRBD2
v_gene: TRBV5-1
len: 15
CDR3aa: CASSPGLGVRYEQYF
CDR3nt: TGCGCCAGCAGCCCGGGACTAGGAGTTCGCTACGAGCAGTACTTC

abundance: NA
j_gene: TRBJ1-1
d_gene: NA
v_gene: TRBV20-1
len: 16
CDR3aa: CSARDPRYSGDTEAFF
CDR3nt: TGCAGTGCTAGAGATCCCAGGTACTCGGGGGACACTGAAGCTTTCTTT

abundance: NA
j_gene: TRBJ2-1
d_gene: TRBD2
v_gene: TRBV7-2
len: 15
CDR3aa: CASSLDSGSRSEQFF
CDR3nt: TGTGCCAGCAGCTTAGATAGCGGGAGCCGTAGTGAGCAGTTCTTC

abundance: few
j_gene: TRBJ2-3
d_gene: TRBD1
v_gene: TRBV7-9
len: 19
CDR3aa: CASSGPGQEVYYSTDTQYF
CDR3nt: TGTGCCAGCAGCGGTCCGGGACAGGAAGTTTACTACAGCACAGATACGCAGTATTTT

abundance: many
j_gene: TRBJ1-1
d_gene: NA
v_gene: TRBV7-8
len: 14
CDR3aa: CASSRRSSDTEAFF
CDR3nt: TGTGCCAGCAGCCGCCGGTCGTCGGACACTGAAGCTTTCTTT

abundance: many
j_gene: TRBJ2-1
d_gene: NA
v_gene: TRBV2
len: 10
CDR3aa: CASNINEQFF
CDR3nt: TGTGCCAGCAATATAAATGAGCAGTTCTTC

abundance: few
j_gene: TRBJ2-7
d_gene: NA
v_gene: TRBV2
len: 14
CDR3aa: CASSSAPEVVEQYF
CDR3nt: TGTGCCAGCAGTTCGGCCCCAGAGGTGGTCGAGCAGTACTTC

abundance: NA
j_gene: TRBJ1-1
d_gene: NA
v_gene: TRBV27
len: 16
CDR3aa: CASSLAGPMVSTEAFF
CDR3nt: TGTGCCAGCAGTTTAGCGGGGCCGATGGTTTCCACTGAAGCTTTCTTT

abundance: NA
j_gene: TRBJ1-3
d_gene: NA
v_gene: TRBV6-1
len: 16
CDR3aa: CASSEAPGGAGNTIYF
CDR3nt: TGTGCCAGCAGTGAAGCGCCGGGAGGGGCTGGAAACACCATATATTTT

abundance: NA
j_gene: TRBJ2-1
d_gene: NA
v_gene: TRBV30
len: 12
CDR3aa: CAWSPAYNEQFF
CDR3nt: TGTGCCTGGAGTCCTGCCTACAATGAGCAGTTCTTC

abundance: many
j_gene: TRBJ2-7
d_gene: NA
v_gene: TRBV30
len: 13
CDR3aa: CAWNESPWDEQYF
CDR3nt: TGTGCCTGGAACGAGTCCCCTTGGGACGAGCAGTACTTC

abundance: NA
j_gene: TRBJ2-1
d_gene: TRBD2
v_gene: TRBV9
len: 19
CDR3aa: CASSPLGGSRRGPYNEQFF
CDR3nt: TGTGCCAGCAGCCCCCTGGGCGGGAGTCGACGGGGCCCCTACAATGAGCAGTTCTTC

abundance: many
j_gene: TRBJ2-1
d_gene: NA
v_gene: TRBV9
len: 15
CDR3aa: CASSVAQSPYNEQFF
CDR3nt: TGTGCCAGCAGCGTAGCCCAGAGCCCCTACAATGAGCAGTTCTTC

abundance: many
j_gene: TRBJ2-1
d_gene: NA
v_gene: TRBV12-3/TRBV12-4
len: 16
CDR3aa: CASRDDYSSSYNEQFF
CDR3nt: TGTGCCAGCAGAGATGACTATTCTAGCTCCTACAATGAGCAGTTCTTC

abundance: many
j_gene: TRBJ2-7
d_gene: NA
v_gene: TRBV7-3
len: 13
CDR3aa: CASSLTSSTGQYF
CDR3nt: TGTGCCAGCAGCTTAACGTCCAGCACGGGGCAGTACTTC

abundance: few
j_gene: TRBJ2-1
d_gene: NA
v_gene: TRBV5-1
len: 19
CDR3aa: CASSTNRGLWREDYNEQFF
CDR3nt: TGCGCCAGCAGCACGAACAGGGGGCTCTGGCGGGAGGACTACAATGAGCAGTTCTTC

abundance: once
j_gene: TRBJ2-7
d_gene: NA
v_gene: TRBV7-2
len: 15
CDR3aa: CASSLVGLSTYEQYF
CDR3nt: TGTGCCAGCAGCTTAGTGGGACTCTCAACCTACGAGCAGTACTTC

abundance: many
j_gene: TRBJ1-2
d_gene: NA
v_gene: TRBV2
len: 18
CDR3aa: CASSEKAPATQDGYGYTF
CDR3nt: TGTGCCAGCAGTGAAAAGGCCCCGGCTACACAGGACGGGTATGGCTACACCTTC

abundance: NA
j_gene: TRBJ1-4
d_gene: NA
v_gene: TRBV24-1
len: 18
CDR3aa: CATSDLPTPGQRGEKLFF
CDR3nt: TGTGCCACCAGTGATTTGCCCACCCCTGGACAGAGGGGTGAAAAACTGTTTTTT

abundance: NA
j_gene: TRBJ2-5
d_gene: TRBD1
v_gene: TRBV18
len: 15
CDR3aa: CASSPQPGQQETQYF
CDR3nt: TGTGCCAGCTCACCACAACCGGGACAGCAAGAGACCCAGTACTTC

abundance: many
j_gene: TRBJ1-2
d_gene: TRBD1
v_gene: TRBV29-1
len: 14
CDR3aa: CSVESAGGGFGYTF
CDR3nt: TGCAGCGTTGAATCGGCAGGGGGTGGTTTTGGCTACACCTTC

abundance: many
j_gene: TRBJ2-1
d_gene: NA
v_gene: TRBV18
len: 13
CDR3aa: CASSPGVADEQFF
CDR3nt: TGTGCCAGCTCACCAGGGGTAGCCGATGAGCAGTTCTTC

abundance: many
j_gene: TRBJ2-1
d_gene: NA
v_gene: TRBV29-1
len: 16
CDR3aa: CSIQILWGRRGNEQFF
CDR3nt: TGCAGCATTCAGATCCTGTGGGGGCGCCGGGGCAATGAGCAGTTCTTC

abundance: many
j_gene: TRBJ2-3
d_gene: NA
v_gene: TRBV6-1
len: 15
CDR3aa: CASRPGSTRTDTQYF
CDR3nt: TGTGCCAGCAGACCCGGGTCCACGAGGACAGATACGCAGTATTTT

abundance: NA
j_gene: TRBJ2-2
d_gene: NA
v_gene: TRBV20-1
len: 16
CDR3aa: CSARDEARGNTGELFF
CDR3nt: TGCAGTGCTAGAGATGAGGCGCGGGGGAACACCGGGGAGCTGTTTTTT

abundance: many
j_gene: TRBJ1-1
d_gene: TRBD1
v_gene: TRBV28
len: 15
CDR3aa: CASSYRGRGGTEAFF
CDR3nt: TGTGCCAGCAGTTACAGGGGTAGGGGTGGCACTGAAGCTTTCTTT

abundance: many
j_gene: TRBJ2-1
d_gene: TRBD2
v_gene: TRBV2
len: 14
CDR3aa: CASILAGAANEQFF
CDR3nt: TGTGCCAGCATACTAGCGGGAGCCGCCAATGAGCAGTTCTTC

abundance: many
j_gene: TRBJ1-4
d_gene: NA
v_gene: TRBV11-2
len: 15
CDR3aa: CASSLGSADDEKLFF
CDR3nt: TGTGCCAGCAGCTTGGGCTCAGCGGACGATGAAAAACTGTTTTTT

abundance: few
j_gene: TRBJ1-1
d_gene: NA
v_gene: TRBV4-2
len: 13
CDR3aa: CASSQEVGTEAFF
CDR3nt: TGTGCCAGCAGCCAAGAGGTGGGGACTGAAGCTTTCTTT

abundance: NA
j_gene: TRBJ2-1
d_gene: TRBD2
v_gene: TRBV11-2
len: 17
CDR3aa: CASSLAGGSSVRDEQFF
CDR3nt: TGTGCCAGCAGTTTAGCGGGCGGGAGCTCGGTACGGGATGAGCAGTTCTTC